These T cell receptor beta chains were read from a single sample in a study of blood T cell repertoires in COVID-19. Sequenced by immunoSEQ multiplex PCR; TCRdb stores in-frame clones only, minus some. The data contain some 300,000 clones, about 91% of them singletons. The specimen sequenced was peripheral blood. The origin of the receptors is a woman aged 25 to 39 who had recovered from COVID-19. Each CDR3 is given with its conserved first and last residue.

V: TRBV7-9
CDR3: CASSHRQGALFTEAFF

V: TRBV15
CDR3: CATKRGGTGELFF

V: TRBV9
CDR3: CASSIHGGAPTDTQYF

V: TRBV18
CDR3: CASSRDFYNEQFF

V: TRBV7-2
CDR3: CASSLAASGGVGTQYF

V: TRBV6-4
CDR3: CASSGDVKGQVGIHYEQYF

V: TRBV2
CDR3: CASSDREAAYGYTF

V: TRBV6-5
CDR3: CASRLQQGTGGYTF

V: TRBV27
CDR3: CASSPIPGQPRPQHF

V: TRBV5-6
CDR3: CASSFLGHRNTEAFF

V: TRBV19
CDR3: CASSIGRPSTDTQYF

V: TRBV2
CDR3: CASTEGARETQYF

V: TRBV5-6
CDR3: CASSFVVNEKLFF

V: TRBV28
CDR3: CASSSRQGEGEKLFF

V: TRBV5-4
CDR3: CASSFRGGEETQYF

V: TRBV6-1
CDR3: CASSATGLGVGQPQHF

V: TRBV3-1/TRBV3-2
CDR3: CASSQLASNEQFF

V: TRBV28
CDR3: CASSGLTSGGYSSYNEQFF

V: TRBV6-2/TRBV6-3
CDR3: CASSSRVMVAGFPETQYF

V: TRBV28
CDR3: CASTKSGGLDQPQHF

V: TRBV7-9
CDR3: CASSAGQFSSYNEQFF

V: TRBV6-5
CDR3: CASRIHGSGANVLTF

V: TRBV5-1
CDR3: CASSRQGAYEQYF

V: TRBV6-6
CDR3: CASSLGQNYGYTF

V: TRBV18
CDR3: CASSPEASGTIYF

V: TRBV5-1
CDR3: CASSLPAGRPGTEQFF

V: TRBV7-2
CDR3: CASSYGGGPRNEQFF

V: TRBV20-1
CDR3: CSAWGGEQYF

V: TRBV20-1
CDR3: CSALDIEAFF

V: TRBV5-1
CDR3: CASSLVERGAAGELFF

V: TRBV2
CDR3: CASSPKGGANNEQFF

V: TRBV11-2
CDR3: CASSLVWGQGEMNTEAFF

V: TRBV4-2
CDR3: CASSQEQGGTGELFF

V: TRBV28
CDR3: CASSEQGSGSTEAFF

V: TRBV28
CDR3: CASSKQGLGETQYF

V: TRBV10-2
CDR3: CASSEMLGALGYTF

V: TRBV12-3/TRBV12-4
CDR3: CASSLFLQPQHF

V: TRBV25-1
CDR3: CASSFWGGTDTQYF

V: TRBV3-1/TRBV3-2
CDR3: CASSPRGGSYNEKLFF

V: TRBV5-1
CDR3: CASSGSGQPSRNEQYF

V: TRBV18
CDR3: CASSPQATGYEQYF

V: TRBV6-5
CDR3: CATIRGTFGNGYTF

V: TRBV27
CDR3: CASSLDWGRQETQYF

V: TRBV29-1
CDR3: CSAFGDRGDEQFF

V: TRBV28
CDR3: CASSFRGARTDTQYF

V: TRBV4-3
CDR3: CASSQALIERGETGELFF

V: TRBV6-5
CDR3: CASSYGDSSNYGYTF

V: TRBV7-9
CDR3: CASSLPGLRNQETQYF

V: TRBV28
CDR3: CASSLGAGPYGYTF

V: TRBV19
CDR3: CASSNRGGSSTDTQYF

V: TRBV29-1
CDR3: CSVASGSTDTQYF

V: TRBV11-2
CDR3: CASSLEPGQAYSEQFF

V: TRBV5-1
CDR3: CASSQGQTYEQYF

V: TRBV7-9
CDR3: CASTEAGGPTDTQYF

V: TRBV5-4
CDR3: CASSWPGQGHGYTF

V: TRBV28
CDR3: CASSRQGATNEKLFF